A single T cell receptor (beta chain) is shown here with its context. The CDR3 has 13 amino acids. CDR1 is SQVTM and CDR2 is ANQGSEA in the germline V gene. The germline V and J ends were trimmed by 5 bases and 3 bases, with 14 bases remaining between them. Generated by immunoSEQ multiplex PCR, the TCRdb table keeps only in-frame clones and is missing some. The table lists roughly 43,000 clones, 89% of them singletons. The data originate from a study of OX40 agonist ivuxolimab in advanced cancers. This clonotype was obtained from an adult with an advanced solid tumor such as melanoma, head and neck, liver or kidney cancer. The gene calls are TRBV29-1 and TRBJ2-7; D unclear. Sequenced material: CD4+ or CD8+ T cells sorted from blood, taken in a trial of the OX40 agonist ivuxolimab. The DNA of the CDR3 is TGCAGCGTTATTTGGACGGTTAGCTACGAGCAGTACTTC. It codes for CSVIWTVSYEQYF.